This is a list of T cell receptor beta chains from one sample in a study of cytomegalovirus exposure and HLA in healthy donors. Generated by immunoSEQ multiplex PCR, the TCRdb table keeps only in-frame clones and is missing some. The sample includes 150,000 to 200,000 clones, 83% seen only once; the top ten take 1.6%. Material for sequencing was PBMCs. The source of these receptors is a man between 50 and 59 years old in good health and CMV-seronegative. CDR3s include the opening cysteine and the closing phenylalanine or tryptophan. The D gene is left open where the match is weak. Where a row states a size, it is once, few, many or the class of an expanded clone; other rows omit it.

v_call	j_call	clone_size	d_call	cdr3_aa	cdr3_nt
TRBV6-1	TRBJ2-1	.	TRBD2	CASSPLGGGEQFF	TGTGCCAGCAGTCCCCTTGGGGGGGGTGAGCAGTTCTTC
TRBV6-5	TRBJ1-2	.	TRBD1	CASSYRGQYGYTF	TGTGCCAGCAGTTACAGGGGACAGTATGGCTACACCTTC
TRBV7-2	TRBJ2-6	.	TRBD1	CASSLRQGGHRGANVLTF	TGTGCCAGCAGCTTAAGACAGGGGGGGCACAGAGGGGCCAACGTCCTGACTTTC
TRBV20-1	TRBJ2-7	.	.	CSGLVHYEQYF	TGCAGTGGATTAGTCCACTACGAGCAGTACTTC
TRBV29-1	TRBJ1-1	.	.	CSVEDMYEAFF	TGCAGCGTTGAAGATATGTATGAAGCTTTCTTT
TRBV9	TRBJ1-1	.	.	CASSVGVGSEAFF	TGTGCCAGCAGCGTAGGCGTCGGGAGTGAAGCTTTCTTT
TRBV28	TRBJ2-7	.	TRBD2	CASRLAGSAFRSEQYF	TGTGCCAGCCGACTAGCAGGATCGGCCTTTAGGAGCGAGCAGTACTTC
TRBV27	TRBJ2-7	.	TRBD1	CASSFTQRWTGAGEQYF	TGTGCCAGCAGTTTTACCCAACGTTGGACAGGGGCGGGCGAGCAGTACTTC
TRBV2	TRBJ2-7	once	.	CASSEVRGIYEQYF	TGTGCCAGCAGTGAGGTCAGGGGTATCTACGAGCAGTACTTC
TRBV9	TRBJ2-2	.	.	CASSVVPDTGELFF	TGTGCCAGCAGCGTAGTTCCCGACACCGGGGAGCTGTTTTTT
TRBV5-4	TRBJ2-7	few	.	CASSSPLAEGSYEQYF	TGTGCCAGCAGCTCCCCGTTAGCCGAGGGCTCCTACGAGCAGTACTTC
TRBV19	TRBJ2-5	.	.	CASSIAAGYQETQYF	TGTGCCAGTAGTATAGCTGCGGGGTACCAAGAGACCCAGTACTTC
TRBV4-1	TRBJ2-2	.	TRBD2	CASSRGGDIGRGGTGELFF	TGCGCCAGCAGCCGTGGGGGTGATATTGGGCGGGGGGGCACCGGGGAGCTGTTTTTT
TRBV19	TRBJ1-6	.	TRBD1	CASSETGGNSPLHF	TGTGCCAGTTCCGAGACAGGGGGAAATTCACCCCTCCACTTT
TRBV5-1	TRBJ2-7	.	.	CASSVGQPYEQYF	TGCGCCAGCAGCGTTGGACAGCCCTACGAGCAGTACTTC
TRBV5-4	TRBJ2-7	.	.	CASSPILRGPSEEQYF	TGTGCCAGCAGCCCGATTCTGAGAGGGCCCTCGGAAGAGCAGTACTTC
TRBV4-2	TRBJ1-6	.	.	CASSHPRDRIYNSPLHF	TGTGCCAGCAGCCACCCGCGCGACAGAATCTATAATTCACCCCTCCACTTT
TRBV5-8	TRBJ2-3	.	TRBD1	CASSSRTGGTDTQYF	TGTGCCAGCAGCTCCCGGACAGGGGGCACAGATACGCAGTATTTT
TRBV28	TRBJ2-2	.	TRBD2	CASRTPGLKPGELFF	TGTGCCAGCAGAACACCGGGACTAAAGCCCGGGGAGCTGTTTTTT
TRBV4-3	TRBJ2-1	few	TRBD2	CASSQDSGAGAGNEQFF	TGCGCCAGCAGCCAAGATAGTGGAGCGGGGGCGGGGAATGAGCAGTTCTTC
TRBV7-9	TRBJ1-6	.	.	CASSDTGKPGGNSPLHF	TGTGCCAGCAGTGATACCGGGAAACCCGGTGGGAATTCACCCCTCCACTTT
TRBV7-2	TRBJ2-5	.	TRBD2	CAIKIGGGPETQYF	TGTGCCATCAAAATCGGGGGGGGGCCGGAGACCCAGTACTTC
TRBV19	TRBJ2-3	.	TRBD2	CASSFRPPTSGGRGDTQYF	TGTGCCAGTAGTTTTAGGCCCCCAACTAGCGGCGGGAGGGGAGATACGCAGTATTTT
TRBV5-4	TRBJ2-1	.	TRBD1	CASSPGQNNEQFF	TGTGCCAGCAGCCCGGGACAGAACAATGAGCAGTTCTTC
TRBV4-2	TRBJ2-7	.	TRBD2	CASSQTSGVNYEQYF	TGTGCCAGCAGCCAAACTAGCGGAGTTAACTACGAGCAGTACTTC
TRBV7-3	TRBJ2-3	.	.	CASSLPQGKGTDTQYF	TGTGCCAGCAGCTTACCCCAGGGTAAGGGCACAGATACGCAGTATTTT
TRBV19	TRBJ2-5	.	.	CASSDSGRETQYF	TGTGCCAGTAGTGATTCGGGGAGAGAGACCCAGTACTTC
TRBV2	TRBJ2-5	.	TRBD1	CASSHTDRGWYF	TGTGCCAGCAGCCATACAGACAGGGGATGGTACTTC
TRBV28	TRBJ2-1	.	TRBD2	CASSLSGGRLYEQFF	TGTGCCAGCAGTTTATCGGGGGGAAGGCTTTATGAGCAGTTCTTC
TRBV27	TRBJ2-2	.	TRBD1	CASRTLGTGGNTGELFF	TGTGCCAGCAGGACTCTAGGTACAGGGGGCAACACCGGGGAGCTGTTTTTT
TRBV11-2	TRBJ2-7	.	.	CASSPITGWGFYEQYF	TGTGCCAGCAGCCCTATTACAGGGTGGGGTTTCTACGAGCAGTACTTC
TRBV5-1	TRBJ2-5	.	.	CASSLDRNQETQYF	TGCGCCAGCAGCTTGGACAGGAACCAAGAGACCCAGTACTTC
TRBV4-1	TRBJ2-1	once	TRBD2	CASSQVTSGGTGSYNEQFF	TGCGCCAGCAGCCAAGTAACTAGCGGGGGTACCGGCTCCTACAATGAGCAGTTCTTC
TRBV19	TRBJ2-1	.	TRBD2	CASSQGTSGDNEQFF	TGTGCCAGTAGTCAAGGGACTAGCGGGGACAATGAGCAGTTCTTC
TRBV28	TRBJ1-1	.	.	CASRIQQNTEAFF	TGTGCCAGCAGGATACAGCAGAACACTGAAGCTTTCTTT
TRBV5-6	TRBJ1-3	.	.	CASSLWQFSGNTIYF	TGTGCCAGCAGCTTGTGGCAGTTCTCTGGAAACACCATATATTTT
TRBV7-2	TRBJ1-2	.	.	CASSQGAGWPYGYTF	TGTGCCAGCAGCCAAGGGGCAGGGTGGCCCTATGGCTACACCTTC